This TCR beta chain was identified during a study of blood T cells in healthy people across ages. The germline V gene encodes CDR1 SQVTM and CDR2 ANQGSEA. V lost 2 bases and J lost 2; bases outside the gene matches: 4. This CDR3 region has 15 residues. The authors ran a second PCR of 7 to 11 cycles using a sample-barcoded 5' primer and a J-beta primer mix. TCRdb used MiXCR to reprocess the 5' RACE reads, holding one entry per CDR3 protein. The sample holds 600,000 or so distinct CDR3 sequences, around half seen once. This TCR derives from an elderly man in good health. V and J are TRBV29-1 and TRBJ2-5; 11 nucleotides match TRBD2. Sequences were obtained from blood. The CDR3 nucleotides are TGCAGCGTTGAATCCCTAGCGGGAGGACAAGAGACCCAGTACTTC. It translates to CSVESLAGGQETQYF.